Presented here are 30 T cell receptor beta chains from one specimen sequenced in a study of naive and memory T cell subsets. An equimolar mix of two oligonucleotides served as the beta constant-region primer for TRBC1 and TRBC2. Nested alpha and beta constant-region primers with the SP2 primer drove four PCR rounds on ligated cDNA. TCRdb used MiXCR to reprocess the UMI-ligation and nested PCR reads, holding one entry per CDR3 protein. The table includes approximately 31,000 distinct CDR3 sequences, less than 20% detected once. Sequenced input: effector memory CD4+ T cells from blood. Indicated subset: effector memory, CD45RA- CD27-. These receptors were obtained from a human donor in good health.

V is TRBV29-1 and J is TRBJ1-5, with a tentative D call TRBD1 (5 bases). The germline CDR1 and CDR2 sequences are SQVTM and ANQGSEA. With 7 bases removed from V and 9 bases from J, the gap between germline ends came to 16 bases. The CDR3 spans 12 residues. The CDR3 sequence: CSGGDPLGPQHF. In nucleotides, the CDR3 is TGCAGCGGAGGGGATCCCCTGGGGCCCCAGCATTTT.

This clonotype appeared a few times. The chain joins TRBV24-1 to TRBJ2-6, with 7 bases identical to TRBD1. V was pared by 2 bases and J by 2 bases, with 2 bases of the junction left unmatched. CDR1 and CDR2 (germline): KGHDR, SFDVKD. This CDR3 is 16 amino acids long. Here the CDR3 DNA reads TGTGCCACCAGTGATTCAGACAGGGCTGGGGCCAACGTCCTGACTTTC. It is translated as CATSDSDRAGANVLTF.

This clonotype was observed many times. CDR3 coding DNA: TGTGCCAGCAGGAGAACAGGGTTAGGGCCTTCCGAGCAGTACTTC. This encodes CASRRTGLGPSEQYF. The chain has TRBV28 and TRBJ2-7, with D possibly being TRBD1 (6 bases). V shed 6 bases and J shed 6 bases, with 21 bases lying between them. In germline, CDR1 is MDHEN, CDR2 SYDVKM. The CDR3 sequence is 15 residues long. Filled out from reference TRBV28 and TRBJ2-7, the complete variable domain reads DVKVTQSSRYLVKRTGEKVFLECVQDMDHENMFWYRQDPGLGLRLIYFSYDVKMKEKGDIPEGYSVSREKKERFSLILESASTNQTSMYLCASRRTGLGPSEQYFGPGTRLTVT.

In this sample, this clonotype turned up a few times. The rearrangement joins TRBV19 to TRBJ2-3; D is undetermined. Trimming removed 4 bases from V and 2 bases from J, with 7 bases in between. The CDR3 runs 13 residues. CDR1 is LNHDA and CDR2 is SQIVND in the germline V gene (reference sequence). CDR3 sequence (DNA): TGTGCCAGTAGTACCGTCCACACAGATACGCAGTATTTT. Its protein is CASSTVHTDTQYF.

This clonotype has a handful of counts. The chain combines TRBV6-1 with TRBJ1-3; perhaps TRBD1 as D (5 bases). The CDR3 covers 15 residues. The V end was cut by 6 bases, the J end by 5 bases, with 17 bases between. CDR1 and CDR2 (germline): MNHNS, SASEGT. CDR3: CASRERATDRNTIYF. CDR3 bases: TGTGCCAGCAGGGAAAGAGCGACAGATAGAAACACCATATATTTT.

This clonotype has a handful of counts. V gene TRBV6-5 combines with J gene TRBJ2-1; D gene unclear. The CDR3 covers 13 residues. V lost 2 bases and J lost 7, with 9 bases in between. Germline CDR1 is MNHEY and CDR2 is SVGAGI. CDR3 residues: CASSYRVWNEQFF. CDR3 sequence (DNA): TGTGCCAGCAGTTACAGGGTTTGGAATGAGCAGTTCTTC.

The chain couples TRBV6-1 to TRBJ2-1; 11 nucleotides match TRBD2. This CDR3 is 17 amino acids long. Germline V gene lookup returns CDR1 MNHNS and CDR2 SASEGT. J was trimmed by 15 bases and V by 3 bases; bases with no gene match: 19. CDR3 residues: CASSEPRGLAVPTIGFF. CDR3 nucleotide sequence: TGTGCCAGCAGTGAGCCTCGGGGACTAGCGGTCCCCACGATTGGGTTCTTC.

This clonotype has at least ten counts. The rearrangement joins TRBV20-1 to TRBJ2-3; 10 bases align to TRBD2. The V gene end was trimmed by 5 bases and the J gene end by 2 bases; junction bases not matched to a gene: 10. CDR1 and CDR2 (germline): DFQATT, SNEGSKA (reference sequence). The CDR3 extends over 16 amino acids. CDR3 protein: CSAPGLAGGFTDTQYF. The DNA for the CDR3 is TGCAGTGCTCCCGGGTTAGCGGGAGGTTTCACAGATACGCAGTATTTT.

This clonotype was observed at least ten times. The chain employs TRBV6-5 and TRBJ1-4; the D is unclear. V was pared by 8 bases and J by 5 bases, with 9 bases between. The CDR3 spans 12 residues. Germline values: CDR1 MNHEY, CDR2 SVGAGI. The CDR3 region is CASSGRNEKLFF. The CDR3 DNA sequence: TGTGCCAGCTCCGGCCGGAATGAAAAACTGTTTTTT.

This clonotype appeared many times. This chain links TRBV24-1 with TRBJ2-3, with D perhaps matching TRBD2 (6 bases). V lost 5 bases and J lost 1, with 6 bases in between. Germline V lookup: CDR1 KGHDR, CDR2 SFDVKD. This CDR3 is 13 amino acids long. The CDR3 loop reads CATSGGGTDTQYF. In nucleotides, the CDR3 is TGTGCCACCAGTGGCGGGGGCACAGATACGCAGTATTTT.

The chain joins TRBV20-1 to TRBJ2-6; 7 nucleotides line up with TRBD2. V was pared by 6 bases and J by 2 bases, with 10 bases of the junction left unmatched. Per the germline V gene, CDR1 is DFQATT and CDR2 is SNEGSKA (reference sequence). The CDR3 runs 16 residues. The CDR3 DNA sequence: TGCAGTGCCATGGGGGGGGAAGGCACTGGGGCCAACGTCCTGACTTTC. Translating gives CSAMGGEGTGANVLTF.

This clonotype came up a few times. V is TRBV5-6 and J is TRBJ1-4; no reliable D call. The CDR3 loop spans 14 amino acids. Trimming pared 4 bases from V and 8 bases from J, leaving 15 bases between. Germline-derived CDR1 and CDR2 are SGHDT and YYEEEE. CDR3 sequence: CASSLNGLEEKLFF. The CDR3, as DNA: TGTGCCAGCAGCCTGAACGGGTTGGAGGAAAAACTGTTTTTT. Full variable domain (rest looked up from reference TRBV5-6 and TRBJ1-4): DAGVTQSPTHLIKTRGQQVTLRCSPKSGHDTVSWYQQALGQGPQFIFQYYEEEERQRGNFPDRFSGHQFPNYSSELNVNALLLGDSALYLCASSLNGLEEKLFFGSGTQLSVL.

The V call is TRBV27, the J call TRBJ1-2; TRBD1 matches at 9 bases. The V gene end was trimmed by 4 bases and the J gene end by 8 bases; junction bases not matched to a gene: 17. Germline CDR1 is MNHEY and CDR2 is SMNVEV (reference sequence). The CDR3 sequence is 17 residues long. The CDR3 region is CASSSTTNAQGARGYTF. CDR3 DNA: TGTGCCAGCAGTTCCACGACAAACGCACAGGGGGCAAGGGGCTACACCTTC.

This clonotype was observed many times. The chain joins TRBV9 to TRBJ1-1, with no clear D. There are 16 residues in the CDR3. Germline CDR1 SGDLS, CDR2 YYNGEE. The germline V and J ends were trimmed by 0 bases and 5 bases, with 17 bases remaining between them. CDR3 region: CASSVGGSNVLTEAFF. The CDR3 nucleotides read TGTGCCAGCAGCGTAGGTGGCAGTAATGTGCTGACTGAAGCTTTCTTT.

The chain joins TRBV28 to TRBJ2-7, with unresolved D. Per the germline V gene, CDR1 is MDHEN and CDR2 is SYDVKM. V lost 10 bases to trimming and J lost 1 base, with 20 bases between them. This CDR3 region has 15 residues. CDR3 residues: CATTNGQAVSYEQYF. The CDR3 coding sequence is TGTGCCACAACGAATGGCCAGGCTGTATCCTACGAGCAGTACTTC.

This clonotype was detected a few times. The chain couples TRBV5-4 to TRBJ2-5, with 8 bases matching TRBD1. CDR3 size: 14 residues. CDR1 SGHNT and CDR2 YYREEE come from the germline V gene (reference sequence). V shed 7 bases, J shed 1 base, and the junction held 6 bases outside the gene matches. The CDR3: CASGTRGLQETQYF. CDR3 nucleotide sequence: TGTGCCAGCGGAACCAGGGGGCTCCAAGAGACCCAGTACTTC. Full variable domain (missing parts from reference TRBV5-4 and TRBJ2-5): ETGVTQSPTHLIKTRGQQVTLRCSSQSGHNTVSWYQQALGQGPQFIFQYYREEENGRGNFPPRFSGLQFPNYSSELNVNALELDDSALYLCASGTRGLQETQYFGPGTRLLVL.

This clonotype was seen ten or more times. This chain joins TRBV5-1 and TRBJ2-3, with D unresolved. The CDR3 contains 15 residues. Germline V gene sequence: CDR1 SGHRS, CDR2 YFSETQ. The germline V and J ends were trimmed by 4 bases and 0 bases, with 12 bases remaining between them. DNA for the CDR3: TGCGCCAGCAGCAACGACACCACTAGCACAGATACGCAGTATTTT. As protein: CASSNDTTSTDTQYF.

The chain links TRBV12-3 or TRBV12-4 to TRBJ2-3; 9 bases agree with TRBD2. This CDR3 comprises 15 residues. The V and J ends lost 5 bases and 4 bases, in that order; junction bases with no gene match: 7. CDR3 bases: TGTGCCAGCAGTCAATTAGCGGGAGTAGCAGATACGCAGTATTTT. It yields the protein CASSQLAGVADTQYF.

This clonotype was detected only a few times. The chain is built from TRBV28 and TRBJ1-6, with 7 bases matching TRBD1. The V segment lost 6 bases and the J segment 10 bases; nucleotides outside the gene matches: 6. The CDR3 spans 13 residues. Germline CDR1 MDHEN, CDR2 SYDVKM. CDR3 protein: CASRGQLMSPLHF. The CDR3, as DNA: TGTGCCAGCAGGGGACAGCTCATGTCACCCCTCCACTTT. Based on the CDR3 plus reference TRBV28 and TRBJ1-6, the full variable domain is DVKVTQSSRYLVKRTGEKVFLECVQDMDHENMFWYRQDPGLGLRLIYFSYDVKMKEKGDIPEGYSVSREKKERFSLILESASTNQTSMYLCASRGQLMSPLHFGNGTRLTVT.

This clonotype has ten or more counts. The missing conserved phenylalanine or tryptophan at the end of this CDR3 makes a read error likely. The limits of the CDR3 on the DNA are not certain, so only TCRdb's listed CDR3 is given. The gene calls are TRBV7-9 and TRBJ1-1; the table's D call, TRBD1, was not checked against the DNA. With termini counted, the CDR3 has 13 amino acids. CDR1 SEHNR and CDR2 FQNEAQ come from the germline V gene (reference sequence). CDR3 in amino acids: CASSLGGTAPRLR.

This clonotype was detected ten times or more. The rearrangement uses TRBV30 and TRBJ2-4; D not certain. Germline V lookup: CDR1 GTSNPN, CDR2 SVGIG (reference sequence). This CDR3 is 15 amino acids long. Trimming shortened V by 1 base and J by 0 bases, and 10 bases separated the two germline ends. CDR3 in amino acids: CAWSGELLAKNIQYF. The CDR3, as DNA: TGTGCCTGGAGTGGCGAATTGCTAGCCAAAAACATTCAGTACTTC.

The chain joins TRBV5-5 to TRBJ1-4, with D unresolved. Trimming took off 4 bases at V and 7 bases at J, with 14 bases between the two ends. The CDR3 runs to 14 residues. Germline CDR1 reads SGHKS; CDR2 reads YYEKEE (reference sequence). This CDR3 is CASSEPSKGEKLFF. The CDR3 DNA sequence: TGTGCCAGCAGCGAACCTTCTAAGGGTGAAAAACTGTTTTTT.

The chain links TRBV11-2 to TRBJ1-5; a possible D gene is TRBD1 (6 bases). This CDR3 spans 15 amino acids. Germline assignment: CDR1 SGHAT and CDR2 FQNNGV. V lost 5 bases to trimming and J lost 0 bases, with 11 bases between them. The DNA for the CDR3 is TGTGCCAGCAGCCCCCGGACAGATAGCAATCAGCCCCAGCATTTT. This sequence encodes CASSPRTDSNQPQHF.

This clonotype occurred many times. The chain combines TRBV3-1 with TRBJ1-1; 8 bases map to TRBD1. The CDR3 is 14 amino acids. The V gene's germline CDR1 is LGHDT and CDR2 YNNKEL (reference sequence). V gave up 6 bases and J gave up 1 base; unmatched junction bases: 4. CDR3: CASRGGTGNTEAFF. CDR3 DNA: TGTGCCAGCAGAGGGGGGACAGGGAACACTGAAGCTTTCTTT.

This clonotype was observed a handful of times. The gene calls are TRBV6-5 and TRBJ2-7; 11 bases map to TRBD2. Per the germline V gene, CDR1 is MNHEY and CDR2 is SVGAGI. V lost 7 bases and J lost 0; bases outside the gene matches: 8. This CDR3 contains 16 residues. In DNA, the CDR3 is TGTGCCAGCAACTCACTAGCGGGAGCACGCTCCTACGAGCAGTACTTC. Amino acids: CASNSLAGARSYEQYF.

This clonotype has a handful of counts. For the CDR3, the DNA is TGTGCCAGCAGTCAGGGGACGAGCAATCAGCCCCAGCATTTT. This gives the protein CASSQGTSNQPQHF. The genes are TRBV6-6 and TRBJ1-5, with TRBD1 as a possible D gene (6 bases). The CDR3 loop spans 14 amino acids. Trimming shortened V by 5 bases and J by 1 base, and 9 bases separated the two germline ends. Germline CDR1 reads MNHNY; CDR2 reads SVGAGI (reference sequence).

The rearrangement uses TRBV7-6 and TRBJ2-7; tentatively, D is TRBD2 (6 bases). Germline CDR1 and CDR2: SGHVS and FNYEAQ. The ends were cut back, 5 bases at V and 3 bases at J, with 23 bases in the middle. This CDR3 has 17 amino acids. CDR3 region: CASSSGQWWELNYEQYF. The CDR3 DNA sequence: TGTGCCAGCAGCAGCGGGCAATGGTGGGAGCTTAACTACGAGCAGTACTTC.

The chain uses TRBV7-9 and TRBJ2-2; D unresolved. CDR3 length: 13 residues. Germline CDR1 SEHNR, CDR2 FQNEAQ (reference sequence). V lost 5 bases, J lost 1 base, and 5 bases lay in between. The CDR3 DNA is TGTGCCAGCAGCCCCTTGAACACCGGGGAGCTGTTTTTT. Translation: CASSPLNTGELFF.

This clonotype was observed a few times. V usage is TRBV10-3 and J usage is TRBJ2-7; tentative D call: TRBD2 (6 bases). V was pared by 10 bases and J by 6 bases, with 16 bases between. Germline V gene sequence: CDR1 ENHRY, CDR2 SYGVKD. The CDR3 is made up of 12 amino acids. CDR3 DNA: TGTGCCACCGGGCGGGAAGCTGGCGAGCAGTACTTC. Translated, it gives CATGREAGEQYF.

The J gene is TRBJ2-7, the V gene TRBV7-2, with a weak D call TRBD1 (5 bases). The CDR3 sequence is 14 residues long. Per the germline V gene, CDR1 is SGHTA and CDR2 is FQGNSA. The V end was cut by 1 base, the J end by 4 bases, with 11 bases between. The CDR3 DNA sequence: TGTGCCAGCAGCTTAGTGGGGCAGGGTTACGAGCAGTACTTC. As protein: CASSLVGQGYEQYF. Filled out from reference TRBV7-2 and TRBJ2-7, the complete variable domain reads GAGVSQSPSNKVTEKGKDVELRCDPISGHTALYWYRQSLGQGLEFLIYFQGNSAPDKSGLPSDRFSAERTGGSVSTLTIQRTQQEDSAVYLCASSLVGQGYEQYFGPGTRLTVT.